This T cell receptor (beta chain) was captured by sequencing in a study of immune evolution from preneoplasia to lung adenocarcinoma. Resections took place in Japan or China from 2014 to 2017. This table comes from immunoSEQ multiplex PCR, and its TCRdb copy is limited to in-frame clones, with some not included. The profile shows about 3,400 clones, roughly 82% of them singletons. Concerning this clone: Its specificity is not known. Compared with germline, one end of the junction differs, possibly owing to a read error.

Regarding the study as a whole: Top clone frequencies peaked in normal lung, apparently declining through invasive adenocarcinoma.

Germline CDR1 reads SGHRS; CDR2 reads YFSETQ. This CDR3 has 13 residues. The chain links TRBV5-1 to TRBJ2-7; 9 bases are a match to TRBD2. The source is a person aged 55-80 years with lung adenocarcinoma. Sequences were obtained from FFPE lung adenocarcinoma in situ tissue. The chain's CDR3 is CASSGGINREQYF. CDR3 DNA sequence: TGTGCCAGCAGCGGGGGGATTAATCGCGAGCAGTACTTC.